This paragraph covers one TCR beta chain sequence. In germline, CDR1 is SGHAT, CDR2 FQNNGV. The V end was cut by 1 base, the J end by 3 bases, with 13 bases between. The CDR3 is 15 amino acids. This entry belongs to a study of blood T cell repertoires in COVID-19. Study summary: Acute-phase and convalescent COVID-19 samples originated in the United States, Italy and Spain. From T cells, B-cell-depleted T cells, or PBMCs came the material, which was cDNA or gDNA.

Original handling: Estimation of nucleated cell counts relied on the amplification of reference gene primers. Produced via immunoSEQ multiplex PCR; TCRdb's table is partial and in-frame only. Clonal size and the V and J genes are those of that table, whereas D and trimming came from the DNA. The repertoire holds some 100,000 clones, with roughly 80% as singletons. This chain connects TRBV11-2 to TRBJ2-7; tentatively, D is TRBD1 (6 bases). The receptor was isolated from a man aged 45 to 65 with acute or convalescent COVID-19. Material: peripheral blood. The CDR3 nucleotides are TGTGCCAGCAGCTTAGTGTGGCAGGGGAACTACGAGCAGTACTTC. Its translation is CASSLVWQGNYEQYF. Full variable domain (rest looked up from reference TRBV11-2 and TRBJ2-7): EAGVAQSPRYKIIEKRQSVAFWCNPISGHATLYWYQQILGQGPKLLIQFQNNGVVDDSQLPKDRFSAERLKGVDSTLKIQPAKLEDSAVYLCASSLVWQGNYEQYFGPGTRLTVT.